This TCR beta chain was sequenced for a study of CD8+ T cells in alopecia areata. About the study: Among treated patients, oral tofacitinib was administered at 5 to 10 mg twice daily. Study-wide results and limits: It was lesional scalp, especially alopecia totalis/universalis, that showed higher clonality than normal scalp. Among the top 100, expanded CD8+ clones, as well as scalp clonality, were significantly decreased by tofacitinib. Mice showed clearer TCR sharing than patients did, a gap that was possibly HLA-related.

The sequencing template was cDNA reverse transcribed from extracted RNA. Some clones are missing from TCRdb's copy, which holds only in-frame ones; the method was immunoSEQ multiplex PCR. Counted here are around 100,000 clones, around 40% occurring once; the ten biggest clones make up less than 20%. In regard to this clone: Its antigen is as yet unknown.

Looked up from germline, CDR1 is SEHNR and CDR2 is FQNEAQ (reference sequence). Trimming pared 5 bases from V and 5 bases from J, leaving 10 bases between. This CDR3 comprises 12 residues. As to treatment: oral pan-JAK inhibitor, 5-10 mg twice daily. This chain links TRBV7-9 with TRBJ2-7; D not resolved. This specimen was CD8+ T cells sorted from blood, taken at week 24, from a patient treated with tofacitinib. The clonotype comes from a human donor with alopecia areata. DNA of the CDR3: TGTGCCAGCAGCCTGCTCGGGCACGAGCAGTACTTC. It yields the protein CASSLLGHEQYF. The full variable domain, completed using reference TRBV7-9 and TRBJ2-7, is DTGVSQNPRHKITKRGQNVTFRCDPISEHNRLYWYRQTLGQGPEFLTYFQNEAQLEKSRLLSDRFSAERPKGSFSTLEIQRTEQGDSAMYLCASSLLGHEQYFGPGTRLTVT.